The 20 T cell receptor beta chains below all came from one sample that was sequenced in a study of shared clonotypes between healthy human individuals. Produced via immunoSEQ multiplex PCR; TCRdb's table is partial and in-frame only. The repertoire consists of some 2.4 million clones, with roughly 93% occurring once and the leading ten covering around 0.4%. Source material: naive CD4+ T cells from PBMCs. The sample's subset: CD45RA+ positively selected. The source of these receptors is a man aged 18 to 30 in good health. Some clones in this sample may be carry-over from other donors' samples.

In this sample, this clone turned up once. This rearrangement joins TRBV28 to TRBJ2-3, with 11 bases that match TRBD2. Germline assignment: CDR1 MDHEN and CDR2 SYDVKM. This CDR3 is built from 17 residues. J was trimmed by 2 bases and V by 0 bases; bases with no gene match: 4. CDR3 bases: TGTGCCAGCAGTTTATGGGGACTAGCGGACCCCACAGATACGCAGTATTTT. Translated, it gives CASSLWGLADPTDTQYF. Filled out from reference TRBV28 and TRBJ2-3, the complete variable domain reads DVKVTQSSRYLVKRTGEKVFLECVQDMDHENMFWYRQDPGLGLRLIYFSYDVKMKEKGDIPEGYSVSREKKERFSLILESASTNQTSMYLCASSLWGLADPTDTQYFGPGTRLTVL.

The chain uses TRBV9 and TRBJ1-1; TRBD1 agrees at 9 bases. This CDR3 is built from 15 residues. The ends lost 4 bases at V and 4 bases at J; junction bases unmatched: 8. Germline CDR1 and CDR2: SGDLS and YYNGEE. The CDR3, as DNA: TGTGCCAGCAGCTTATGGACAGGGGCGGGCACTGAAGCTTTCTTT. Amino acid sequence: CASSLWTGAGTEAFF.

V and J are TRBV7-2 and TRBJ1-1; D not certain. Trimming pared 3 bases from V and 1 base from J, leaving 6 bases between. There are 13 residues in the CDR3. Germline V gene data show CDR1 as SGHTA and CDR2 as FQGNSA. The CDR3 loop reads CASSFHGNTEAFF. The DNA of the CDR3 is TGTGCCAGCAGCTTTCACGGGAACACTGAAGCTTTCTTT.

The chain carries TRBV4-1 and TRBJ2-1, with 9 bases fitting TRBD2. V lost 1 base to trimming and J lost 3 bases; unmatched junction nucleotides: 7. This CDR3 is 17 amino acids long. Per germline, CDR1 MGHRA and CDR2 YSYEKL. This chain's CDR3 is CASSQGENSGSYNEQFF. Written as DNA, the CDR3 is TGCGCCAGCAGCCAAGGGGAGAATAGCGGGAGCTACAATGAGCAGTTCTTC.

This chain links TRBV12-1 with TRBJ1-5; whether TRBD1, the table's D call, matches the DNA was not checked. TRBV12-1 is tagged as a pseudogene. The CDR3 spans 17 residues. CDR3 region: CASSFGRTANSNQPQHF. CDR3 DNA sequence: TGTGCCAGCAGCTTTGGTCGGACAGCAAATAGCAATCAGCCCCAGCATTTT.

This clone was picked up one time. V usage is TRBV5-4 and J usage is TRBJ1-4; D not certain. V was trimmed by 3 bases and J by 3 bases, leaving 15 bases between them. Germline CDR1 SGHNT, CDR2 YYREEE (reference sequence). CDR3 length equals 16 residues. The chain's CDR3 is CASSSTPAPANEKLFF. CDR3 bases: TGTGCCAGCAGCTCAACACCAGCCCCGGCTAATGAAAAACTGTTTTTT.

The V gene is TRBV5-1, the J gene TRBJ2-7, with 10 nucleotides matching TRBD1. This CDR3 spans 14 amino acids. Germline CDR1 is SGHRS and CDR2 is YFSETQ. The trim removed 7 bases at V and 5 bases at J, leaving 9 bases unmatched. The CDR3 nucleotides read TGCGCCAGCGAAGGGGGACAGGGGAATAACGAGCAGTACTTC. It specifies CASEGGQGNNEQYF.

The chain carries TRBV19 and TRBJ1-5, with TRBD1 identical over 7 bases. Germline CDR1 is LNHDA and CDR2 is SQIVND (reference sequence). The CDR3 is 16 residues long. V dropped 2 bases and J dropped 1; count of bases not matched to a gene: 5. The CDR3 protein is CASSIRGGASNQPQHF. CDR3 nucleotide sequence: TGTGCCAGTAGTATACGAGGGGGCGCAAGCAATCAGCCCCAGCATTTT. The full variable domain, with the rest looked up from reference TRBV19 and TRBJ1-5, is DGGITQSPKYLFRKEGQNVTLSCEQNLNHDAMYWYRQDPGQGLRLIYYSQIVNDFQKGDIAEGYSVSREKKESFPLTVTSAQKNPTAFYLCASSIRGGASNQPQHFGDGTRLSIL.

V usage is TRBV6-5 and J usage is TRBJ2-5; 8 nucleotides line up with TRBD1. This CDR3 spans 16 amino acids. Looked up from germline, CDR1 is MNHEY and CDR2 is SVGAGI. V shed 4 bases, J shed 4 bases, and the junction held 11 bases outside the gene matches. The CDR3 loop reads CASSSTQFTGGETQYF. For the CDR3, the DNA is TGTGCCAGCAGTTCTACTCAATTCACAGGGGGAGAGACCCAGTACTTC.

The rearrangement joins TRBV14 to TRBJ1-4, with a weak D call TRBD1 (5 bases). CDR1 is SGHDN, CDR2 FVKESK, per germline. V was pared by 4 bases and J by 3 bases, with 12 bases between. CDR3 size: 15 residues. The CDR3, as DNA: TGTGCCAGCAGCCGCGGGACGCGGGCTAATGAAAAACTGTTTTTT. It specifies CASSRGTRANEKLFF. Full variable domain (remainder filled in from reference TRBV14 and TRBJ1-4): EAGVTQFPSHSVIEKGQTVTLRCDPISGHDNLYWYRRVMGKEIKFLLHFVKESKQDESGMPNNRFLAERTGGTYSTLKVQPAELEDSGVYFCASSRGTRANEKLFFGSGTQLSVL.

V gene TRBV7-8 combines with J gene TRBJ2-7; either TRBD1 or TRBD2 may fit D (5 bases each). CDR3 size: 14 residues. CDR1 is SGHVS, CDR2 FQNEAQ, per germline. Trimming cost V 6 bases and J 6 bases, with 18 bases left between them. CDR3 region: CASRHNEGPLEQYF. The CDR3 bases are TGTGCCAGCAGACATAACGAGGGGCCCCTCGAGCAGTACTTC.

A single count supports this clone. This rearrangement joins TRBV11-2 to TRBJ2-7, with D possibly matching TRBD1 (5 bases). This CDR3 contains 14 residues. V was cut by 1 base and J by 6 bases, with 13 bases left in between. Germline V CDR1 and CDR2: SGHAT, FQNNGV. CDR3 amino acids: CASSLVSQGGEQYF. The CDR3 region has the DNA TGTGCCAGCAGCTTAGTTAGTCAGGGTGGCGAGCAGTACTTC.

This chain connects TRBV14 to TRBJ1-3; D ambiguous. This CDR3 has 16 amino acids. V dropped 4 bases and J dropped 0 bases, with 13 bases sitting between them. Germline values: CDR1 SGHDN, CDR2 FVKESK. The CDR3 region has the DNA TGTGCCAGCAGCCCACCGGATTCGCACTCTGGAAACACCATATATTTT. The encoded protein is CASSPPDSHSGNTIYF.

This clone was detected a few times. The CDR3 region has the DNA TGTGCCAGCAGCTACTCCGGGACAGCCCTTAATGAAAAACTGTTTTTT. As protein: CASSYSGTALNEKLFF. This chain connects TRBV7-9 to TRBJ1-4; 7 bases are a match to TRBD1. V lost 4 bases, J lost 4 bases, and 9 bases stayed unmatched. CDR1 SEHNR and CDR2 FQNEAQ come from the germline V gene (reference sequence). The CDR3 is 16 residues long. The variable domain in full, with the rest retrieved from reference TRBV7-9 and TRBJ1-4, is DTGVSQNPRHKITKRGQNVTFRCDPISEHNRLYWYRQTLGQGPEFLTYFQNEAQLEKSRLLSDRFSAERPKGSFSTLEIQRTEQGDSAMYLCASSYSGTALNEKLFFGSGTQLSVL.

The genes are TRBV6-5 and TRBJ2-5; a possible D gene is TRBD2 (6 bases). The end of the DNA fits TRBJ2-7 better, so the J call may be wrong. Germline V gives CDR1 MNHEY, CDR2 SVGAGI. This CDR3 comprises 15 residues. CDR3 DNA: TGTGCCAGCAGTTACAGGGCTAGCGCCTCCTACGAGCAGTACTTC. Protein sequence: CASSYRASASYEQYF.

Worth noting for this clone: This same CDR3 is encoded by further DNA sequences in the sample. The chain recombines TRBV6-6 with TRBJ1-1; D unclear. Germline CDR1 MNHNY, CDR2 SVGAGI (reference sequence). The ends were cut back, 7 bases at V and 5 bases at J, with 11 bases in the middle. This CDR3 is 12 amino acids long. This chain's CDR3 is CASTLRGTEAFF. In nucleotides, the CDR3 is TGTGCCAGCACCCTTCGTGGAACTGAAGCTTTCTTT.

The CDR3 sequence: CASSQLLAGAQSYNEQFF. The CDR3 DNA is TGCGCCAGCAGCCAGTTGCTAGCGGGAGCCCAGTCCTACAATGAGCAGTTCTTC. The chain carries TRBV4-1 and TRBJ2-1; TRBD2 matches at 10 bases. The V segment lost 3 bases and the J segment 1 base; nucleotides outside the gene matches: 9. The length of the CDR3 is 18 residues. CDR1 is MGHRA and CDR2 is YSYEKL in the germline V gene.

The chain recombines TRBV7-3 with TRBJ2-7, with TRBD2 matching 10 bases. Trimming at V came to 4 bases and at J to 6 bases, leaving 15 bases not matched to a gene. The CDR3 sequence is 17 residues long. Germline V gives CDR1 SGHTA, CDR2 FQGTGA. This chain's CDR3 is CASSSRDIAGGSGEQYF. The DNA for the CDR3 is TGTGCCAGCAGCTCACGCGACATAGCGGGAGGCTCTGGCGAGCAGTACTTC.

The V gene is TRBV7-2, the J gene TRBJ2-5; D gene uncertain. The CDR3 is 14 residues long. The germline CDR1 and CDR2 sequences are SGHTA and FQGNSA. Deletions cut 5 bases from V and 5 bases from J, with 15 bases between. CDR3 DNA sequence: TGTGCCAGCAGCCCCGGGCCCGGCTGGGAGACCCAGTACTTC. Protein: CASSPGPGWETQYF.

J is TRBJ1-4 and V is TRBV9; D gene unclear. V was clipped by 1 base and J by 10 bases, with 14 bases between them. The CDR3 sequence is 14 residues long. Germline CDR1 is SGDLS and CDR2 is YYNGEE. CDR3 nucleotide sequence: TGTGCCAGCAGCGTACTGGAAAGGATGGGAAAACTGTTTTTT. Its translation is CASSVLERMGKLFF.